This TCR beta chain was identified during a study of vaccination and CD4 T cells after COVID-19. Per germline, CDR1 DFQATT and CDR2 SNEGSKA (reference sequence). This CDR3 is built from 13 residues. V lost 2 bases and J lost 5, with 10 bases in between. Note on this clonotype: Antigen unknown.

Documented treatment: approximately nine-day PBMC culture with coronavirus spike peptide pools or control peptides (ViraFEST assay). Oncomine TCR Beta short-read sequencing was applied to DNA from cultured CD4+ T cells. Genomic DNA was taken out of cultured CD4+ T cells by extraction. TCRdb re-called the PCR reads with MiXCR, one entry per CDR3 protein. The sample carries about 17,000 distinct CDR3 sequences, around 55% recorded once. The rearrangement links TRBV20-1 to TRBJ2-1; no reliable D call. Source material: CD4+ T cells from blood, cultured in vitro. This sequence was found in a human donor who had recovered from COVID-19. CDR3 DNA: TGCAGTGCTAGACAGGCTATGGACAATGAGCAGTTCTTC. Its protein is CSARQAMDNEQFF.